The clone carrying this T cell receptor (beta chain) was counted between two and nine times. The germline gives CDR1 KGHDR, CDR2 SFDVKD. This CDR3 is built from 16 residues. The J segment lost 3 bases and the V segment lost 2 bases, leaving 3 bases of the junction unmatched. Original analysis: Estimation of nucleated cell counts relied on the amplification of reference gene primers. The repertoire was sequenced with immunoSEQ multiplex PCR; TCRdb's copy has only in-frame clones and lacks some. V, J and clone size reflect that table, while D and trimming were determined from the DNA. The data show hundreds of thousands of clones, around 88% seen once. The record originates from a study of blood T cell repertoires in COVID-19.

This chain uses TRBV24-1 with TRBJ2-1; 10 bases fit TRBD2. Sequencing used peripheral blood. This receptor was identified in a woman aged 25-40 years with acute or convalescent COVID-19. The CDR3: CATSDSSSGSYNEQFF. The CDR3 DNA sequence: TGTGCCACCAGTGATTCCTCTAGCGGGAGCTACAATGAGCAGTTCTTC.